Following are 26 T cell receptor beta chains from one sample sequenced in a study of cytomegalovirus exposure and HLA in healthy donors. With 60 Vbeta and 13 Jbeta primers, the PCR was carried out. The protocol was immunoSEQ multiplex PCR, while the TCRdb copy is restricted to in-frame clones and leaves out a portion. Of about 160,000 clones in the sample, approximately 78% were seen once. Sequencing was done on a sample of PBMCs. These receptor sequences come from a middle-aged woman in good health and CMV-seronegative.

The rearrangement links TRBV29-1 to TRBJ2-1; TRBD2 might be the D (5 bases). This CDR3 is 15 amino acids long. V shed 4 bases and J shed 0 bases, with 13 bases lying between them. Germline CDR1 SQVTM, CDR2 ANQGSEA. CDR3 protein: CSVVGRLSSYNEQFF. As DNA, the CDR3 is TGCAGCGTTGTCGGCCGACTAAGCTCCTACAATGAGCAGTTCTTC.

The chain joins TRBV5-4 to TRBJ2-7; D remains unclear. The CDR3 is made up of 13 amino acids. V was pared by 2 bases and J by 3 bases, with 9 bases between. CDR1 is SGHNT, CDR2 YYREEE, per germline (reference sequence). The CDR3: CASSFGTDYEQYF. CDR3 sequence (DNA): TGTGCCAGCAGCTTCGGCACAGACTACGAGCAGTACTTC. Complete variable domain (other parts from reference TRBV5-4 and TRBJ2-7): ETGVTQSPTHLIKTRGQQVTLRCSSQSGHNTVSWYQQALGQGPQFIFQYYREEENGRGNFPPRFSGLQFPNYSSELNVNALELDDSALYLCASSFGTDYEQYFGPGTRLTVT.

The CDR3 nucleotides read TGCGCCAGCAGCCAAGGGGGACAGGGAAACTGGGTGAGCAATCAGCCCCAGCATTTT. Translated, it gives CASSQGGQGNWVSNQPQHF. V usage is TRBV4-1 and J usage is TRBJ1-5; 9 bases agree with TRBD1. The CDR3 sequence is 19 residues long. V gave up 1 base and J gave up 1 base; unmatched junction bases: 11. Germline CDR1 MGHRA, CDR2 YSYEKL.

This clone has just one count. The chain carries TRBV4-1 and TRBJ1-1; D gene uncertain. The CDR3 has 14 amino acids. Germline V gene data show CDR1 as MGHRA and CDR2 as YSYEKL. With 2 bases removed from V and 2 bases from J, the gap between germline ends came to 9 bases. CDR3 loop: CASSQPLANTEAFF. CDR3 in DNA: TGCGCCAGCAGCCAACCCCTGGCCAACACTGAAGCTTTCTTT.

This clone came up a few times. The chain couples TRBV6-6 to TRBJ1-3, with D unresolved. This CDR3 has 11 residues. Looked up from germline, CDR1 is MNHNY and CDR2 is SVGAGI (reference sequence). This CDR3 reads CAANSGNTIYF. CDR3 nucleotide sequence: TGTGCGGCAAACTCTGGAAACACCATATATTTT.

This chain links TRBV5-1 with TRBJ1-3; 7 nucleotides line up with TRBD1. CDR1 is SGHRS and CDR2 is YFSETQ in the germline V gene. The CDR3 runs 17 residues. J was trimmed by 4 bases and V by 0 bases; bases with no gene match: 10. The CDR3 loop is CASSLEGGQVLGNTIYF. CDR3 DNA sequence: TGCGCCAGCAGCTTGGAGGGTGGACAGGTTCTGGGAAACACCATATATTTT.

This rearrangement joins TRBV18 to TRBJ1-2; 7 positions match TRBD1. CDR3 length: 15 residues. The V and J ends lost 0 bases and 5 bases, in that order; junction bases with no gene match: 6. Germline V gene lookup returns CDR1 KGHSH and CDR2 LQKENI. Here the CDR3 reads CASSPPFNRGYGYTF. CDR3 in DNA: TGTGCCAGCTCACCACCGTTTAACAGGGGATATGGCTACACCTTC.

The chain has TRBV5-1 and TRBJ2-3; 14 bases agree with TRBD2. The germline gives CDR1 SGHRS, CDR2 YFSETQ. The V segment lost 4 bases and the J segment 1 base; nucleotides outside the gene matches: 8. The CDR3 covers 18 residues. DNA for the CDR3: TGCGCCAGCAGCCTCGGACTAGCGGGGGGTGTAGGCACAGATACGCAGTATTTT. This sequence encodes CASSLGLAGGVGTDTQYF.

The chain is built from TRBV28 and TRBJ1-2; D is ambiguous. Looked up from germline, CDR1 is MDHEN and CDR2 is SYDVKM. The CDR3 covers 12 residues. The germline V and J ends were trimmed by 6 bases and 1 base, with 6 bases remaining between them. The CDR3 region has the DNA TGTGCCAGCAGGGGCAGTAACTATGGCTACACCTTC. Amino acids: CASRGSNYGYTF.

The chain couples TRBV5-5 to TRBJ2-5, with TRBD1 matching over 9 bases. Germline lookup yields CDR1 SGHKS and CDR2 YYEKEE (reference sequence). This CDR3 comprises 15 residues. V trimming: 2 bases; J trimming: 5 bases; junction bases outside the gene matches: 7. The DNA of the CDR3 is TGTGCCAGCAGCTTCTATCCGGGACAGGGCGAGACCCAGTACTTC. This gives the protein CASSFYPGQGETQYF. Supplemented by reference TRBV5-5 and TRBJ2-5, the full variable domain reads DAGVTQSPTHLIKTRGQQVTLRCSPISGHKSVSWYQQVLGQGPQFIFQYYEKEERGRGNFPDRFSARQFPNYSSELNVNALLLGDSALYLCASSFYPGQGETQYFGPGTRLLVL.

In DNA form, the CDR3 reads TGTGCCAGCATTTCACGTCAGGTCCAGCAGCCCCAGCATTTT. Translation gives CASISRQVQQPQHF. This rearrangement joins TRBV28 to TRBJ1-5; no definite D call. CDR3 length: 14 amino acids. The V end was cut by 7 bases, the J end by 7 bases, with 17 bases between. The germline V gene encodes CDR1 MDHEN and CDR2 SYDVKM.

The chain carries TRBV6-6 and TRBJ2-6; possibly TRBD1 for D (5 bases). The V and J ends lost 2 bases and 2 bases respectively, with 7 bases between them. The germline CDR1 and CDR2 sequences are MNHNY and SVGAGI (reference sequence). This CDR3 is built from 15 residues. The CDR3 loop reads CASSYKGAGANVLTF. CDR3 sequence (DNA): TGTGCCAGCAGTTACAAAGGGGCTGGGGCCAACGTCCTGACTTTC.

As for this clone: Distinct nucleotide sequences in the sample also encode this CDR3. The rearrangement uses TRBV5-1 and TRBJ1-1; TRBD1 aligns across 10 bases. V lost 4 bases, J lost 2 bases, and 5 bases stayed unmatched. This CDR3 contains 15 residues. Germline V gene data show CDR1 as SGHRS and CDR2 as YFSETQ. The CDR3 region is CASSPGTGVNTEAFF. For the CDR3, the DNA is TGCGCCAGCAGCCCCGGGACAGGGGTTAACACTGAAGCTTTCTTT.

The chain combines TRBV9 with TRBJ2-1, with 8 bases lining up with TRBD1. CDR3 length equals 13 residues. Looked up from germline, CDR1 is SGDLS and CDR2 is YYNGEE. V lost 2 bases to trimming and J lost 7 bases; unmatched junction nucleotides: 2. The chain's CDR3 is CASSVHRGNEQFF. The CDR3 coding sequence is TGTGCCAGCAGCGTCCACAGGGGGAATGAGCAGTTCTTC.

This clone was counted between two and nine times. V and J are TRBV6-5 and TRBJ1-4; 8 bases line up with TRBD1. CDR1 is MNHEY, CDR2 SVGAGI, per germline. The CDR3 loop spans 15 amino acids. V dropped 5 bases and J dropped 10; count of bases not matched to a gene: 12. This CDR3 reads CASSPSTGAKGKLFF. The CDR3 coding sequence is TGTGCCAGCAGTCCCTCGACAGGGGCAAAGGGAAAACTGTTTTTT.

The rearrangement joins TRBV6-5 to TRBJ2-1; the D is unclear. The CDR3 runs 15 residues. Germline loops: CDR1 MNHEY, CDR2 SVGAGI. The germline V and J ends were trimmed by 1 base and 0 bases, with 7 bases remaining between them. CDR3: CASSYWASSYNEQFF. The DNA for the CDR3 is TGTGCCAGCAGTTACTGGGCCAGCTCCTACAATGAGCAGTTCTTC.

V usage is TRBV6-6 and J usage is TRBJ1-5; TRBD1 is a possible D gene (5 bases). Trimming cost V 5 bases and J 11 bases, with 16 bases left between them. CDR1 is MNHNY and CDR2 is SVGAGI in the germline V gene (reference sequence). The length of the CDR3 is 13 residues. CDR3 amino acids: CASSIQGPRTQHF. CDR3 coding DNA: TGTGCCAGCAGTATCCAGGGTCCTCGGACCCAGCATTTT.

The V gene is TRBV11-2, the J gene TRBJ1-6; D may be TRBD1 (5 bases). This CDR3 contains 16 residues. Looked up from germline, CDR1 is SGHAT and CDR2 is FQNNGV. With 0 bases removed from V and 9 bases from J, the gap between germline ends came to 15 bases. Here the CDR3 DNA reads TGTGCCAGCAGCTTAGAAAAGGGGCGGGGTGGTTCACCCCTCCACTTT. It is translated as CASSLEKGRGGSPLHF.

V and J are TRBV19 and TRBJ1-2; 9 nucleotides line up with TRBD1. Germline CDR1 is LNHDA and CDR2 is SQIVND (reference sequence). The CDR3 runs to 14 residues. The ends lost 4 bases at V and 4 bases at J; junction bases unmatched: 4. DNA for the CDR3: TGTGCCAGTAGTAGCCGGGACAGGGCCTATGGCTACACCTTC. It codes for CASSSRDRAYGYTF.

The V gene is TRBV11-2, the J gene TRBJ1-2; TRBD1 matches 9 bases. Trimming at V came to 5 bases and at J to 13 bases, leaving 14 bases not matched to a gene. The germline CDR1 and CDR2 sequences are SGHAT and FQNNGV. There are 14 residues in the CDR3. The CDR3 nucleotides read TGTGCCAGCAGCCCGTTACAGGCGGGACAGGGTCCCACCTTC. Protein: CASSPLQAGQGPTF.

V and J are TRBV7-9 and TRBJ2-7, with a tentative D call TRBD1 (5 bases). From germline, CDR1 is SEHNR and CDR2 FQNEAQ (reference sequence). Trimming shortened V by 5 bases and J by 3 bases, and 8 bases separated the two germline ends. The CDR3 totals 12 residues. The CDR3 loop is CASSRRGYEQYF. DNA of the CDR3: TGTGCCAGCAGCCGAAGGGGCTACGAGCAGTACTTC.

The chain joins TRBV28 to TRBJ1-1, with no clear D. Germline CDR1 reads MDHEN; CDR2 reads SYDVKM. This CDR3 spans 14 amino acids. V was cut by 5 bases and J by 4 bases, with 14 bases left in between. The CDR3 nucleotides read TGTGCCAGCAGTATAGAACAGTTTTCCACTGAAGCTTTCTTT. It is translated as CASSIEQFSTEAFF.

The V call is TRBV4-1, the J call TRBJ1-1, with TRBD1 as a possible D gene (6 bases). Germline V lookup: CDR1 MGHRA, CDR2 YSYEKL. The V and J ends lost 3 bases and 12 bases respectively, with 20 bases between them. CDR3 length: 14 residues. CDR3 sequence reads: CASSHPWRGAETFF. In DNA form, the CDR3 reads TGCGCCAGCAGCCACCCGTGGCGGGGGGCAGAAACTTTCTTT.

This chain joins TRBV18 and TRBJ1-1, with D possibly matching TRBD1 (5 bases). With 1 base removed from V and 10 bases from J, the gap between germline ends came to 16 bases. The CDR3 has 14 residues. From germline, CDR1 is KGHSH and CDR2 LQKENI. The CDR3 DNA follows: TGTGCCAGCTCACCACGGAGGGACGAGGTCGGAGCTTTCTTT. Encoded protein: CASSPRRDEVGAFF. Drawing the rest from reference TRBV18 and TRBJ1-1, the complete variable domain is NAGVMQNPRHLVRRRGQEARLRCSPMKGHSHVYWYRQLPEEGLKFMVYLQKENIIDESGMPKERFSAEFPKEGPSILRIQQVVRGDSAAYFCASSPRRDEVGAFFGQGTRLTVV.

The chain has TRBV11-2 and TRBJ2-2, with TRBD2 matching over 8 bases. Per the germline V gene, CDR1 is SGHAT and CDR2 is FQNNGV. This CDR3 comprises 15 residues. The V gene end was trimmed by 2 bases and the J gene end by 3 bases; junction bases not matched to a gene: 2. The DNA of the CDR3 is TGTGCCAGCAGCTTACGGGGGGGGGACACCGGGGAGCTGTTTTTT. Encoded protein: CASSLRGGDTGELFF.

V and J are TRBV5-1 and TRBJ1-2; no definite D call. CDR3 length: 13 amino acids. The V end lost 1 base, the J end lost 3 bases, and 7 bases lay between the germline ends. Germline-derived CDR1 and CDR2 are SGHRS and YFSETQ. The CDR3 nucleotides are TGCGCCAGCAGCTTGAGTACAGACTATGGCTACACCTTC. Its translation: CASSLSTDYGYTF.